This T cell receptor (beta chain) appears in the sequencing data of a study of early stage breast cancer tumors. Study in general: Most invasive tumors, about 80% of the 16, were ER+/PR+/HER2-. The study's findings and limits: Most shared enriched TCRB sequences were commonly generated ones.

Note on this clone: Its antigen remains unknown.

Each sample had two DNA replicates, roughly 0.5 ug blood or roughly 1.6 ug tissue. TCRdb's copy holds only in-frame clones and misses some; the assay was immunoSEQ multiplex PCR. The sample lists about 50,000 clones, 83% occurring once. This CDR3 comprises 14 residues. Trimming took 11 bases from V and 2 from J, leaving 15 bases between them. Germline CDR1 and CDR2: KGHSH and LQKENI. This receptor was identified in a person aged 45 to 59 with breast cancer. The genes are TRBV18 and TRBJ2-2; D may match TRBD1 or TRBD2 (5 bases each). The material sequenced was blood. The CDR3 DNA follows: TGTGCCGGGGGAAGAGGACACAACACCGGGGAGCTGTTTTTT. Translating gives CAGGRGHNTGELFF.